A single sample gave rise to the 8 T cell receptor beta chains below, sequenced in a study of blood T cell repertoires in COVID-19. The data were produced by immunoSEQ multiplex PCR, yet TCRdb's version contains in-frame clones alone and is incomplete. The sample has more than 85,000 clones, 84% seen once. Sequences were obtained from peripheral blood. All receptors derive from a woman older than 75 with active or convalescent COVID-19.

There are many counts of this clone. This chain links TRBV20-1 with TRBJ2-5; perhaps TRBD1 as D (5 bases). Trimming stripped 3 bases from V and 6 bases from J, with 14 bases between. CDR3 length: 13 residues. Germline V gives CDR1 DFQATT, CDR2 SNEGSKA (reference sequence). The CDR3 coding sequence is TGCAGTGCTAGTTTGCAGGGTGGGAAGACCCAGTACTTC. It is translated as CSASLQGGKTQYF.

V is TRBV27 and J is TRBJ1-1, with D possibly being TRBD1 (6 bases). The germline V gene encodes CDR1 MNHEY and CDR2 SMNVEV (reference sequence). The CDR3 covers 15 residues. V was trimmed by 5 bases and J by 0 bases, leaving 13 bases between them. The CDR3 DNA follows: TGTGCCAGCAGTCTCAACGGACAGTTGAACACTGAAGCTTTCTTT. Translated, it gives CASSLNGQLNTEAFF.

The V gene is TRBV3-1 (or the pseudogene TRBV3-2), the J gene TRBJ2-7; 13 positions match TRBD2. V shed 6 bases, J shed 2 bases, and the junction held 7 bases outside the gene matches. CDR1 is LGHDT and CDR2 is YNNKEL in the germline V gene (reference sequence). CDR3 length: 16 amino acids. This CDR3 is CASREGGTSGTYEQYF. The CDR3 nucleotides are TGTGCCAGCAGGGAGGGTGGGACTAGCGGGACCTACGAGCAGTACTTC.

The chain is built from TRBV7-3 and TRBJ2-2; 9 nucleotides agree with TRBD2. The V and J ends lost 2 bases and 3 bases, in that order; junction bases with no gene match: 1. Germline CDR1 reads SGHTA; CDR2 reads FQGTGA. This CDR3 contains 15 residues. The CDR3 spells CASSLAGGDTGELFF. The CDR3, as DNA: TGTGCCAGCAGCTTAGCGGGAGGGGACACCGGGGAGCTGTTTTTT.

The CDR3 sequence is CASSKRSSSYEQYF. CDR3 nucleotides: TGTGCCAGCAGTAAGCGGTCGAGCTCCTACGAGCAGTACTTC. V and J are TRBV6-5 and TRBJ2-7; D might be TRBD2 (5 bases). This CDR3 spans 14 amino acids. Looked up from germline, CDR1 is MNHEY and CDR2 is SVGAGI. With 5 bases removed from V and 0 bases from J, the gap between germline ends came to 11 bases.

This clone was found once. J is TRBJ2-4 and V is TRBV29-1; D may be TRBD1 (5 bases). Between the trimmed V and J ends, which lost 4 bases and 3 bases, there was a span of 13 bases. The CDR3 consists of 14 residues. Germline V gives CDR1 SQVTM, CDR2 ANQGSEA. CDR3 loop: CSVAGREDKNIQYF. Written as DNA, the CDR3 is TGCAGCGTTGCGGGCAGGGAAGACAAAAACATTCAGTACTTC. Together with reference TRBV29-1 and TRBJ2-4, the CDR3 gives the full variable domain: SAVISQKPSRDICQRGTSLTIQCQVDSQVTMMFWYRQQPGQSLTLIATANQGSEATYESGFVIDKFPISRPNLTFSTLTVSNMSPEDSSIYLCSVAGREDKNIQYFGAGTRLSVL.

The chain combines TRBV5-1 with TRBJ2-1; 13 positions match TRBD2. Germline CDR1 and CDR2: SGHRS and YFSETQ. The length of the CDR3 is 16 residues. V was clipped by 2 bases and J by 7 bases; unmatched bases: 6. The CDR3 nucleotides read TGCGCCAGCAGCTTAATCGGGACTAGCGGGGATAATGAGCAGTTCTTC. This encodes CASSLIGTSGDNEQFF.

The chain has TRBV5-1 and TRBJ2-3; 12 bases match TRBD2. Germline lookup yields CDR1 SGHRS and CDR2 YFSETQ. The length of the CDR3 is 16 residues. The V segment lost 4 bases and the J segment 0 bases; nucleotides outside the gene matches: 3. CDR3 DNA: TGCGCCAGCAGCCCGGGGACTAGCGGGAGCACAGATACGCAGTATTTT. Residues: CASSPGTSGSTDTQYF.